The 26 T cell receptor beta chains presented below share a single source sample, sequenced in a study of cytomegalovirus exposure and HLA in healthy donors. The primer mix had 60 Vbeta and 13 Jbeta primers. Sequencing used immunoSEQ multiplex PCR; TCRdb keeps in-frame clones, though not all of them. The sample holds about 150,000 clones, about four fifths seen once. The sample comprised PBMCs. The receptors were sampled from a man aged 25 to 40 in good health and CMV-seropositive.

The V and J genes are TRBV18 and TRBJ2-2; tentatively, D is TRBD1 (6 bases). Looked up from germline, CDR1 is KGHSH and CDR2 is LQKENI. The CDR3 has 14 amino acids. Trimming cost V 2 bases and J 6 bases, with 10 bases left between them. CDR3 amino acids: CASSPGGEAGELFF. In DNA, the CDR3 is TGTGCCAGCTCACCAGGGGGCGAAGCCGGGGAGCTGTTTTTT. The whole variable domain, remainder taken from reference TRBV18 and TRBJ2-2, is NAGVMQNPRHLVRRRGQEARLRCSPMKGHSHVYWYRQLPEEGLKFMVYLQKENIIDESGMPKERFSAEFPKEGPSILRIQQVVRGDSAAYFCASSPGGEAGELFFGEGSRLTVL.

V and J are TRBV6-5 and TRBJ1-6, with D hard to call. V shed 5 bases and J shed 5 bases, with 10 bases lying between them. Germline V gene sequence: CDR1 MNHEY, CDR2 SVGAGI. The CDR3 sequence is 14 residues long. As DNA, the CDR3 is TGTGCCAGCAGTAGAGACACGGATAATTCACCCCTCCACTTT. Translated, it gives CASSRDTDNSPLHF.

The chain joins TRBV10-2 to TRBJ1-3; D not certain. The V gene lost 6 bases and the J gene lost 4 bases, with 13 bases spanning the gap. The CDR3 extends over 14 amino acids. CDR1 WSHSY and CDR2 SAAADI come from the germline V gene. CDR3 DNA: TGCGCCAGCAGCTTTGAGCCACAGGGAAACACCATATATTTT. Encoded protein: CASSFEPQGNTIYF.

This clone appeared once. This chain joins TRBV2 and TRBJ2-7, with TRBD1 matching over 9 bases. Germline V gene sequence: CDR1 SNHLY, CDR2 FYNNEI. V lost 0 bases and J lost 4; bases outside the gene matches: 4. The CDR3 runs to 15 residues. The CDR3 nucleotides read TGTGCCAGCAGTGAAGCGGGACAGGGAATTTACGAGCAGTACTTC. This translates into CASSEAGQGIYEQYF. The entire variable domain, with the rest obtained from reference TRBV2 and TRBJ2-7, is as follows: EPEVTQTPSHQVTQMGQEVILRCVPISNHLYFYWYRQILGQKVEFLVSFYNNEISEKSEIFDDQFSVERPDGSNFTLKIRSTKLEDSAMYFCASSEAGQGIYEQYFGPGTRLTVT.

The CDR3 loop reads CASSDGLKSYEQYF. In DNA, the CDR3 is TGTGCCAGCAGCGACGGACTAAAATCCTACGAGCAGTACTTC. The gene calls are TRBV9 and TRBJ2-5; possibly TRBD2 for D (6 bases). The J call may not be correct, given that the DNA end is closer to TRBJ2-7. CDR1 is SGDLS and CDR2 is YYNGEE in the germline V gene. The CDR3 extends over 14 amino acids.

The V call is TRBV2, the J call TRBJ2-5; TRBD1 matches 7 bases. The CDR3 spans 13 residues. The trim removed 6 bases at V and 2 bases at J, leaving 3 bases unmatched. The germline V gene has CDR1 SNHLY and CDR2 FYNNEI. CDR3 sequence: CASSPGQQETQYF. DNA for the CDR3: TGTGCCAGCAGCCCGGGACAGCAAGAGACCCAGTACTTC.

This chain connects TRBV19 to TRBJ1-2, with D perhaps TRBD1 (6 bases). The CDR3 has 13 residues. Germline-derived CDR1 and CDR2 are LNHDA and SQIVND (reference sequence). The V end was cut by 4 bases, the J end by 4 bases, with 10 bases between. In DNA, the CDR3 is TGTGCCAGTAGTAGGACAGTCCTCTATGGCTACACCTTC. Its protein is CASSRTVLYGYTF.

The rearrangement uses TRBV6-5 and TRBJ1-2; unclear D gene. Trimming removed 5 bases from V and 8 bases from J, with 12 bases in between. The CDR3 has 12 amino acids. Per germline, CDR1 MNHEY and CDR2 SVGAGI. The CDR3 DNA sequence: TGTGCCAGCAGTGAACAGACCCGGGGCTACACCTTC. As protein: CASSEQTRGYTF.

The chain carries TRBV7-9 and TRBJ1-3; no reliable D call. V was trimmed by 1 base and J by 0 bases, leaving 16 bases between them. The CDR3 totals 18 residues. The V gene's germline CDR1 is SEHNR and CDR2 FQNEAQ (reference sequence). As DNA, the CDR3 is TGTGCCAGCAGCTTAGTGAGGAGGTCCCAAAGCTCTGGAAACACCATATATTTT. Protein: CASSLVRRSQSSGNTIYF.

This clone was counted only a few times. The chain carries TRBV21-1 and TRBJ1-4. TRBV21-1 is an annotated pseudogene. The CDR3 consists of 14 residues. CDR3 amino acids: CASSKPGEGEKLFF. The CDR3 DNA is TGTGCCAGCAGCAAGCCAGGGGAGGGGGAAAAACTGTTTTTT.

The chain uses TRBV6-6 and TRBJ2-7; 7 bases map to TRBD1. Germline assignment: CDR1 MNHNY and CDR2 SVGAGI (reference sequence). V gave up 6 bases and J gave up 6 bases; unmatched junction bases: 11. The length of the CDR3 is 14 residues. In DNA form, the CDR3 reads TGTGCCAGCAGATTCGACAGGGCACCTAGCGAGCAGTACTTC. This gives the protein CASRFDRAPSEQYF.

The chain combines TRBV6-1 with TRBJ1-2; unclear D gene. V lost 1 base and J 0 bases, leaving 12 bases between the germline ends. CDR1 is MNHNS, CDR2 SASEGT, per germline. The CDR3 spans 16 residues. CDR3 bases: TGTGCCAGCAGTGAAGAGACGAGGCGTGCTAACTATGGCTACACCTTC. It yields the protein CASSEETRRANYGYTF.

This chain connects TRBV25-1 to TRBJ1-1; D is uncertain. V gave up 1 base and J gave up 3 bases, with 12 bases separating them. CDR1 is MGHDK, CDR2 SYGVNS, per germline. The CDR3 is 15 residues long. The CDR3 coding sequence is TGTGCCAGCAGTGAATGGATGGATCGGGACACTGAAGCTTTCTTT. Translating it yields CASSEWMDRDTEAFF.

This chain connects TRBV5-5 to TRBJ2-1; D is perhaps TRBD1 (5 bases). The CDR3 is made up of 14 amino acids. Trimming removed 0 bases at V and 5 bases at J, with 9 bases between. CDR1 is SGHKS, CDR2 YYEKEE, per germline (reference sequence). The CDR3 here is CASSLGRVDNEQFF. The CDR3 nucleotides read TGTGCCAGCAGCTTGGGCAGGGTGGACAATGAGCAGTTCTTC. Supplemented by reference TRBV5-5 and TRBJ2-1, the full variable domain reads DAGVTQSPTHLIKTRGQQVTLRCSPISGHKSVSWYQQVLGQGPQFIFQYYEKEERGRGNFPDRFSARQFPNYSSELNVNALLLGDSALYLCASSLGRVDNEQFFGPGTRLTVL.

The chain employs TRBV2 and TRBJ2-2; D perhaps matches TRBD2 (6 bases). The V gene lost 6 bases and the J gene lost 4 bases, with 15 bases spanning the gap. The germline V gene has CDR1 SNHLY and CDR2 FYNNEI. CDR3 length: 15 amino acids. The CDR3 DNA sequence: TGTGCCAGCAGCGGGACTCCGTCGGGCACCGGGGAGCTGTTTTTT. The encoded protein is CASSGTPSGTGELFF. The full variable domain, rest sourced from reference TRBV2 and TRBJ2-2, is EPEVTQTPSHQVTQMGQEVILRCVPISNHLYFYWYRQILGQKVEFLVSFYNNEISEKSEIFDDQFSVERPDGSNFTLKIRSTKLEDSAMYFCASSGTPSGTGELFFGEGSRLTVL.

This rearrangement joins TRBV6-4 to TRBJ1-3, with a possible D match to TRBD1 (5 bases). V lost 0 bases, J lost 4 bases, and 10 bases lay in between. The germline V gene has CDR1 MRHNA and CDR2 SNTAGT. The CDR3 length is 15 residues. CDR3 residues: CASSDSEGPGNTIYF. The CDR3 DNA reads as TGTGCCAGCAGTGACTCGGAGGGGCCAGGAAACACCATATATTTT.

Comment on this clone: Likely a read error: the CDR3 ends without its conserved phenylalanine or tryptophan. No DNA is shown, since the ends of the CDR3 on it are uncertain; the CDR3 is the one TCRdb lists. The chain joins TRBV6-7 to TRBJ2-4; TRBD1, the table's D call, was not compared with the DNA. TRBV6-7 is labeled an ORF, and its function is uncertain. The CDR3 contains 12 residues when both ends are counted. The CDR3 reads CAPQAWTGTPNY.

CDR3 amino acids: CASSPTSGSYNEQFF. DNA of the CDR3: TGTGCCAGCAGCCCGACTAGCGGCTCCTACAATGAGCAGTTCTTC. The chain combines TRBV2 with TRBJ2-1; the match to TRBD2 covers 9 bases. This CDR3 comprises 15 residues. V lost 6 bases, J lost 0 bases, and 3 bases stayed unmatched. Germline values: CDR1 SNHLY, CDR2 FYNNEI.

The CDR3 DNA follows: TGTGCCAGCTCGCCTTTATCTAGCGGGAGAACAGATACGCAGTATTTT. Translating gives CASSPLSSGRTDTQYF. The genes are TRBV18 and TRBJ2-3; 10 positions match TRBD2. The germline V gene has CDR1 KGHSH and CDR2 LQKENI. The trim removed 6 bases at V and 3 bases at J, leaving 9 bases unmatched. The CDR3 is made up of 16 amino acids.

V is TRBV6-6 and J is TRBJ1-6; D gene uncertain. V lost 4 bases and J lost 6, with 13 bases in between. The CDR3 has 15 residues. The germline V gene has CDR1 MNHNY and CDR2 SVGAGI (reference sequence). The chain's CDR3 is CASSFNPRVNSPLHF. The DNA of the CDR3 is TGTGCCAGCAGTTTCAACCCCCGAGTTAATTCACCCCTCCACTTT.

The V and J genes are TRBV18 and TRBJ2-7; 7 bases are a match to TRBD1. The trim removed 9 bases at V and 11 bases at J, leaving 16 bases unmatched. This CDR3 has 13 amino acids. Germline V gene lookup returns CDR1 KGHSH and CDR2 LQKENI. CDR3 sequence (DNA): TGTGCCAGTAGATCCGGGACAGCTGGGATTGAGTACTTC. Its protein is CASRSGTAGIEYF. Based on the CDR3 plus reference TRBV18 and TRBJ2-7, the full variable domain is NAGVMQNPRHLVRRRGQEARLRCSPMKGHSHVYWYRQLPEEGLKFMVYLQKENIIDESGMPKERFSAEFPKEGPSILRIQQVVRGDSAAYFCASRSGTAGIEYFGPGTRLTVT.

The V and J genes are TRBV30 and TRBJ2-7; possible D gene TRBD2, 8 bases. V lost 6 bases and J lost 2, with 17 bases in between. This CDR3 is built from 14 residues. Germline V lookup: CDR1 GTSNPN, CDR2 SVGIG (reference sequence). The DNA of the CDR3 is TGTGCCTGCCTCCGGGAGGGGGCGGCCTACGAGCAGTACTTC. Its translation: CACLREGAAYEQYF.

The chain is built from TRBV18 and TRBJ2-7; tentative D call: TRBD2 (5 bases). Germline values: CDR1 KGHSH, CDR2 LQKENI. V was clipped by 6 bases and J by 6 bases, with 21 bases between them. This CDR3 is 15 amino acids long. The CDR3 DNA follows: TGTGCCAGCTCCGCGGGCGGGCTACTCTTAGGCGAGCAGTACTTC. The encoded protein is CASSAGGLLLGEQYF.

CDR3 loop: CASSRTSSEPSYEQYF. The CDR3 coding sequence is TGTGCCAGCAGCCGAACTTCTAGCGAGCCCTCCTACGAGCAGTACTTC. This rearrangement joins TRBV7-8 to TRBJ2-7; the D gene is possibly TRBD2 (6 bases). Germline V gene data show CDR1 as SGHVS and CDR2 as FQNEAQ. The CDR3 length is 16 residues. Trimming took 5 bases from V and 0 from J, leaving 17 bases between them. Variable domain in full (rest from reference TRBV7-8 and TRBJ2-7): GAGVSQSPRYKVAKRGQDVALRCDPISGHVSLFWYQQALGQGPEFLTYFQNEAQLDKSGLPSDRFFAERPEGSVSTLKIQRTQQEDSAVYLCASSRTSSEPSYEQYFGPGTRLTVT.

V gene TRBV5-1 combines with J gene TRBJ2-7; D remains ambiguous. There are 14 residues in the CDR3. V was pared by 0 bases and J by 3 bases, with 10 bases between. Germline V gives CDR1 SGHRS, CDR2 YFSETQ. The CDR3 is CASSLVAEFYEQYF. CDR3 coding DNA: TGCGCCAGCAGCTTGGTCGCGGAGTTCTACGAGCAGTACTTC.

The CDR3 DNA reads as TGTGCCTGGAGGCCGGAAGCAGGGAATGAGCAGTTCTTC. Translating gives CAWRPEAGNEQFF. This chain connects TRBV30 to TRBJ2-1, with a weak D call TRBD1 (5 bases). Trimming removed 3 bases from V and 7 bases from J, with 13 bases in between. Germline assignment: CDR1 GTSNPN and CDR2 SVGIG (reference sequence). The CDR3 totals 13 residues.